This T cell receptor (beta chain) comes out of a study of T cells and Merkel cell carcinoma outcomes. Trimming shortened V by 5 bases and J by 11 bases, and 15 bases separated the two germline ends. The CDR3 runs to 12 residues. Germline CDR1 and CDR2: SEHNR and FQNEAQ (reference sequence). Measured with immunoSEQ multiplex PCR; TCRdb has only the in-frame clones, and not every one. The data contain around 2,000 clones, roughly 89% of them singletons. The specimen sequenced was tumor tissue from Merkel cell carcinoma. The TCR sequence derives from a human donor with Merkel cell carcinoma. J is TRBJ1-2 and V is TRBV7-9; possible D gene TRBD1, 5 bases. CDR3 nucleotides: TGTGCCAGCAGCGTAGGGGTGGGCGGTTACACCTTC. This gives the protein CASSVGVGGYTF.